This T cell receptor (beta chain) came from a study of blood T cell repertoires in COVID-19. Study information: Specimens from acute and convalescent COVID-19 originated in the United States, Italy and Spain. T cells, B-cell-depleted T cells, or PBMCs provided the cDNA or gDNA that served as material.

Original analysis: Estimated nucleated cell counts came from reference gene primer amplification. Using immunoSEQ multiplex PCR, the repertoire was profiled, and TCRdb retains in-frame clones only, with some absent. V, J and clone size derive from that table, while D and trimming were established from the DNA sequence. The table includes under 150,000 clones, around 81% detected once. This CDR3 has 15 amino acids. V was pared by 1 base and J by 5 bases, with 14 bases between. The germline V gene has CDR1 SGHTA and CDR2 FQGNSA. The sequence derives from a woman aged 55-70 years with active or convalescent COVID-19. Sequencing input: peripheral blood. The chain carries TRBV7-2 and TRBJ2-5; D may be TRBD1 (5 bases). The CDR3 sequence is CASSLGGREEETQYF. CDR3 coding DNA: TGTGCCAGCAGCTTAGGGGGCAGGGAAGAGGAGACCCAGTACTTC.